This T cell receptor beta chain was sequenced for a study of identical twins (TCRdb year 2016). With respect to the entire study: To test whether fetal clonotypes persist, the study used deep sequencing on TCR alpha and beta repertoires from monozygotic twins, unrelated adults of various ages, and cord blood. Replicate twin experiments were performed at different times using different library preparation protocols to rule out contamination. The paper's findings and limits, for the study overall: In monozygotic twins, out-of-frame TCR alpha sharing was systematically underestimated by recombination models, although the models agreed with sharing between unrelated individuals. Abundant cord blood beta clonotypes had fewer insertions, young adult naive repertoires showed a similar but weaker trend, and memory repertoires showed no such trend. Compared with coincidental sharing between unrelated individuals, out-of-frame TCR alpha sequences shared between twins had an excess of sequences with low generation probability. Invariant T cells such as MAIT and iNKT could partly confound zero-insertion analyses, though diverse VJ usage argued against this for most clonotypes. In beta out-of-frame sequences, excess twin sharing was weaker, because having fewer shared sequences lowered the signal-to-noise ratio. Because the same donors could not be followed over many years, the conclusions depended on cross-sectional statistical analysis.

Every donor was a healthy Caucasian. Three pairs of female monozygotic twins, all aged about 18 to 30 years, were included in the twin cohort. Peripheral blood mononuclear cells were used as the source from which RNA for TCR libraries was isolated. The method behind the library was 5' RACE. Instrument on record: Illumina HiSeq 2000. Template switching introduced a universal primer binding site; the final cDNA contained a unique molecular identifier, enabling accurate counting of TCR cDNA molecules. First-strand cDNA for TCR alpha and beta chains was synthesized from specific primers in the conserved constant-segment region. To control for contamination, every cDNA library carried two barcodes: a SMART-Mk sample barcode plus Illumina barcodes. TruSeq adapter sequences and Illumina sample barcodes were added in two successive PCR steps. The TCR alpha and beta cDNA libraries were sequenced on the Illumina HiSeq platform using custom primers. The paper's processing steps were these. Unique molecular identifiers were extracted from raw reads with MiGEC, and CDR3 positions were determined with MiXCR. Recombination models were inferred per individual with the repgenHMM and IGoR tools using an EM algorithm. Shared clonotypes were analyzed with the tcR package in R, and sharing was normalized by the product of cloneset sizes. To study raw recombination without the effects of thymic and clonal selection, out-of-frame nonproductive sequences were analyzed. TCRdb trimmed the raw reads at Q25, called clones with MiXCR and kept productive beta chains. Entries are consolidated by CDR3 protein sequence, retaining the most common genes and DNA. The V and J calls and clone size come from TCRdb's table, not from the authors' own analysis. Counted in this sample were 700,000 or so distinct CDR3 sequences; 8% to 9% of them appeared once. Around 0.98% of the sample rests with the top ten.

Concerning this clonotype itself: The specificity of this receptor is unknown. No base-level quality is on record; no much larger clone is a single base apart.

According to the germline V gene, CDR1 reads SGHNT and CDR2 reads YENEEA. From the cysteine up to the phenylalanine, the CDR3 has a length of 15 residues. CDR3 DNA is the only sequence kept; it has 45 bases, read in frame from the first base. V loses 3 bases, J loses 2 bases, and the germline ends lie 14 bases apart. In addition, the sample was reused for a study of yellow fever vaccine responses in identical twins. As described in the second report: According to the authors, the vaccine-induced T cell response in identical twins seemed to be partly convergent and partly specific to each individual. The study precisely tracked vaccine-responding T cell clones in identical twins.

In this chain, TRBV11-3 is recombined with TRBJ2-7, with a tentative D call of TRBD1 or TRBD2, each matching 5 bases. This TCR came from a young woman in good health. Source material: PBMCs. The nucleotide sequence reads as follows: TGTGCCAGCAGCTTTCGGGGCAACGGCCCCTACGAGCAGTACTTC. Translation gives CASSFRGNGPYEQYF.